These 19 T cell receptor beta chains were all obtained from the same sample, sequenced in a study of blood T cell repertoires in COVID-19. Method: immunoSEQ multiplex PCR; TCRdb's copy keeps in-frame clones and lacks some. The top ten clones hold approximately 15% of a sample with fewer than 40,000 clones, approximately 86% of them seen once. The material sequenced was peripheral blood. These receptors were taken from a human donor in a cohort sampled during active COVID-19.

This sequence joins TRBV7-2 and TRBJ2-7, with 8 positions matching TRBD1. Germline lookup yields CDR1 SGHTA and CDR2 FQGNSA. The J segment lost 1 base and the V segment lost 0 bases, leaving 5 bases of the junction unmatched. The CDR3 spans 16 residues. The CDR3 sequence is CASSLARGPLSYEQYF. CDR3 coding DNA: TGTGCCAGCAGCTTAGCCAGGGGGCCTCTATCCTACGAGCAGTACTTC. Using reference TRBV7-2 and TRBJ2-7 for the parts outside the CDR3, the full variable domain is GAGVSQSPSNKVTEKGKDVELRCDPISGHTALYWYRQSLGQGLEFLIYFQGNSAPDKSGLPSDRFSAERTGGSVSTLTIQRTQQEDSAVYLCASSLARGPLSYEQYFGPGTRLTVT.

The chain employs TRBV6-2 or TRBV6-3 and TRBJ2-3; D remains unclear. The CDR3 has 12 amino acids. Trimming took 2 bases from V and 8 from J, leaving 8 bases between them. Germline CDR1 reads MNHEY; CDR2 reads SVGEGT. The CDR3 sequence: CASSYPAATQYF. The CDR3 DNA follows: TGTGCCAGCAGTTACCCGGCGGCTACGCAGTATTTT.

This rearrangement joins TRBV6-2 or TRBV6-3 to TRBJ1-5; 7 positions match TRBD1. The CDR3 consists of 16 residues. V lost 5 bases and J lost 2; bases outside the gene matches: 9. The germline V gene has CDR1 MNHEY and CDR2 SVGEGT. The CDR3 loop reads CASSREKGAGNQPQHF. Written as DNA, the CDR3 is TGTGCCAGCAGTCGTGAAAAGGGGGCTGGCAATCAGCCCCAGCATTTT.

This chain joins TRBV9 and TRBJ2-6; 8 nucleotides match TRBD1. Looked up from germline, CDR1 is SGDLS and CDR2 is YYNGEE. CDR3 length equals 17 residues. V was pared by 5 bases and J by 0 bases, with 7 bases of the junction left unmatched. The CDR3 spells CASRDPGQDSGANVLTF. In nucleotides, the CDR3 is TGTGCCAGCAGAGACCCGGGACAGGACTCTGGGGCCAACGTCCTGACTTTC.

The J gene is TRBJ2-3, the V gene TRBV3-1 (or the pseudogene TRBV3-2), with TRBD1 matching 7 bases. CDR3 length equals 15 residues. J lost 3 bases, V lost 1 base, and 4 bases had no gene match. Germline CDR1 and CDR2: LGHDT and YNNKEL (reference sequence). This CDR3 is CASSQGTGVTDTQYF. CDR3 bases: TGTGCCAGCAGCCAAGGCACAGGGGTAACAGATACGCAGTATTTT.

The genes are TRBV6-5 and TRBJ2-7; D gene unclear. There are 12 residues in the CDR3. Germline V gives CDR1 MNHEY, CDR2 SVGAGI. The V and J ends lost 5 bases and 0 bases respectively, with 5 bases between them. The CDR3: CASSTTSYEQYF. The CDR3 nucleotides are TGTGCCAGCAGTACAACCTCCTACGAGCAGTACTTC.

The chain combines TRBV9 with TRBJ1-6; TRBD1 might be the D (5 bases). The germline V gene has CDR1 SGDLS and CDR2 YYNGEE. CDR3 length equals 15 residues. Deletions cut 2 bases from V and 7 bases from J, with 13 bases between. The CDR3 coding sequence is TGTGCCAGCAGCGTTCAGACAGCAGGGAATTCACCCCTCCACTTT. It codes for CASSVQTAGNSPLHF.

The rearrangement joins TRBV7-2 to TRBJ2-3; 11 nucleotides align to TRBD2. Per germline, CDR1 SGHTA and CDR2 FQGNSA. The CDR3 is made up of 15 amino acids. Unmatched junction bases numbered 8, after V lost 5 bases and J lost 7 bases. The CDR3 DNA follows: TGTGCCAGCAGCCGGCCTAGCGGGGGGAGGAATACGCAGTATTTT. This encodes CASSRPSGGRNTQYF.

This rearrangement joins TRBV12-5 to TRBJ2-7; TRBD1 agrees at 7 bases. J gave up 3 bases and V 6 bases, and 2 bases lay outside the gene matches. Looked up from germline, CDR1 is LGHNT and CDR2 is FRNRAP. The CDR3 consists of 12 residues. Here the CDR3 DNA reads TGTGCTAGTGGACGGGACAGCTACGAGCAGTACTTC. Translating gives CASGRDSYEQYF.

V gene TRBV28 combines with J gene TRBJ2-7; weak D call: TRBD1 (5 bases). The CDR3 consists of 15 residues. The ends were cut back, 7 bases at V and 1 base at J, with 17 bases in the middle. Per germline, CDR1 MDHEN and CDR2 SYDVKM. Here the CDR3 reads CASKGAPLGSYEQYF. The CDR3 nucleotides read TGTGCCAGCAAAGGGGCGCCTTTGGGGTCCTACGAGCAGTACTTC.

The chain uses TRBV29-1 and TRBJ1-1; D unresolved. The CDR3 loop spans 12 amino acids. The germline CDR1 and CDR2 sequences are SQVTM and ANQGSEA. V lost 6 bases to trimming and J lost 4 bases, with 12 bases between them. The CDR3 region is CSVGRRGTEAFF. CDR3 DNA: TGCAGCGTCGGAAGGCGAGGCACTGAAGCTTTCTTT.

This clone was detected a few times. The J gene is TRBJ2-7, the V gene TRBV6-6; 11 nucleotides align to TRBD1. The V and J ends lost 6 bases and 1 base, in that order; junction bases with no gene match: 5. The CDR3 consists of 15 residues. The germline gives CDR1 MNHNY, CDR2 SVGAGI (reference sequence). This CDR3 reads CASRKGQGASYEQYF. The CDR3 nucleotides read TGTGCCAGCAGAAAAGGACAGGGGGCTTCCTACGAGCAGTACTTC.

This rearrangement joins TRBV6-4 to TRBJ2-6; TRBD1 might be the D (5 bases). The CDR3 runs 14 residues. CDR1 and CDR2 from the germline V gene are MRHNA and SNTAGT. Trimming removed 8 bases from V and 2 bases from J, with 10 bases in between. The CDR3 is CASGAEPGANVLTF. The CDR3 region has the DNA TGTGCCAGCGGGGCAGAACCTGGGGCCAACGTCCTGACTTTC.

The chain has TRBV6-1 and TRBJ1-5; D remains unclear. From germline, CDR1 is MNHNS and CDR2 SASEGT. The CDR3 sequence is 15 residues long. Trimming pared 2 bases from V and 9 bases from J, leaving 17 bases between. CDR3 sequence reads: CASSEKEAGSRPQHF. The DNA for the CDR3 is TGTGCCAGCAGTGAAAAAGAGGCGGGGTCGAGGCCCCAGCATTTT.

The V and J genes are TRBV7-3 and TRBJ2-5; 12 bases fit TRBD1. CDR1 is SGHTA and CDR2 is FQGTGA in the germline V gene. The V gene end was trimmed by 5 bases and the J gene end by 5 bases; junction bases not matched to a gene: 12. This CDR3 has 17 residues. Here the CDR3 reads CASSLYGTGGARETQYF. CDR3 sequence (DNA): TGTGCCAGCAGCCTATATGGGACAGGGGGCGCCCGGGAGACCCAGTACTTC.

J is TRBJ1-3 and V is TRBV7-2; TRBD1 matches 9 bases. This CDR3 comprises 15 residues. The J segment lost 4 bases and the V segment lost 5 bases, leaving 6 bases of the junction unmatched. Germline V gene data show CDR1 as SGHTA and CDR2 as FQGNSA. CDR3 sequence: CASSLDRGIGNTIYF. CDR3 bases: TGTGCCAGCAGCCTCGACAGGGGGATAGGAAACACCATATATTTT.

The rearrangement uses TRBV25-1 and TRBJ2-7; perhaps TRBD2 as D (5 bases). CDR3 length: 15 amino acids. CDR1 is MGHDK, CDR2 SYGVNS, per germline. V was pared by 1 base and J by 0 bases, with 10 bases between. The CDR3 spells CASSESQAGSYEQYF. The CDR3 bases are TGTGCCAGCAGTGAATCCCAGGCGGGCTCCTACGAGCAGTACTTC.

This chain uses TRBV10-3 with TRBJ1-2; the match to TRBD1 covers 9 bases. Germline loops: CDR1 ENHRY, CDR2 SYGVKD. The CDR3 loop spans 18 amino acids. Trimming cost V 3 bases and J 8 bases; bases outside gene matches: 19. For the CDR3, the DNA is TGTGCCATCAGTGACCTAACCGGGACAGGGTTTAGTGAACGGGGCTACACCTTC. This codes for CAISDLTGTGFSERGYTF.

The CDR3 bases are TGTGCCAGCAGTTTGACAGGCGGAACTTCCTATGGCTACACCTTC. As protein: CASSLTGGTSYGYTF. The chain has TRBV7-2 and TRBJ1-2; weak D call: TRBD1 (6 bases). Per germline, CDR1 SGHTA and CDR2 FQGNSA. The V end lost 6 bases, the J end lost 4 bases, and 18 bases lay between the germline ends. The CDR3 contains 15 residues.